This T cell receptor beta chain is from a study of kidney transplant recipient with SARS-CoV-2 infection. Using its own MiXCR run on the reads, TCRdb lists one record per CDR3 protein. The data hold 200,000 to 300,000 distinct CDR3 sequences, with around 26% observed a single time. The sample holds many counts of this clonotype. From germline, CDR1 is SGHDT and CDR2 YYEEEE. CDR3 length: 16 residues. The ends were cut back, 2 bases at V and 1 base at J, with 13 bases in the middle. Sequencing used a blood sample, obtained at baseline and on roughly day 110 from a kidney transplant recipient. J is TRBJ1-5 and V is TRBV5-6; D is possibly TRBD1 (6 bases). This clonotype was sampled from a male patient in his thirties who had COVID-19 and was a kidney transplant recipient. Some T cells may be transferred from the graft donor. The CDR3 coding sequence is TGTGCCAGCAGCTTACAGGGAGGCAGGAGCAATCAGCCCCAGCATTTT. It yields the protein CASSLQGGRSNQPQHF.